This passage covers 24 T cell receptor beta chains from one sample sequenced in a study of T cell responses to AZD1222 COVID-19 vaccine (dated by TCRdb to the early 2020s). Receptors were amplified or captured by the immunoSEQ multiplex PCR assay. TCRdb's version of the immuneACCESS table is confined to in-frame rearrangements and falls short of the full clone set. An unresolved V gene accounts for under half of the shortfall where checked; the remainder is of unknown origin. The sample yields 90,000 to 120,000 clones; approximately 90% were counted once. The ten largest clones represent approximately 4% of the sample. The time point label corresponds to: baseline before first vaccination. The specimen was peripheral blood, collected on day 0 of AZD1222 vaccination. Every receptor here comes from an adult in good health.

For this clone: At the DNA level, this CDR3 is encoded by other sequences in the same sample as well. The chain combines TRBV11-2 with TRBJ2-7; D unclear. Germline assignment: CDR1 SGHAT and CDR2 FQNNGV. This CDR3 contains 15 residues. Trimming took 5 bases from V and 6 from J, leaving 20 bases between them. The CDR3 region is CASSLRTTRSAEQYF. The CDR3 DNA is TGTGCCAGCAGCCTACGAACGACACGGTCGGCCGAGCAGTACTTC.

J is TRBJ2-1 and V is TRBV6-2 or TRBV6-3; the match to TRBD1 covers 8 bases. Trimming removed 5 bases from V and 4 bases from J; junction bases left unmatched: 7. This CDR3 region has 15 residues. Germline loops: CDR1 MNHEY, CDR2 SVGEGT. CDR3 DNA sequence: TGTGCCAGCAGTAGGGGGACAGGAGAGTACAATGAGCAGTTCTTC. Its translation: CASSRGTGEYNEQFF.

This clone appeared once. The J gene is TRBJ2-3, the V gene TRBV20-1; no clear D gene. CDR1 and CDR2 (germline): DFQATT, SNEGSKA (reference sequence). This CDR3 is built from 11 residues. Trimming removed 3 bases from V and 7 bases from J, with 8 bases in between. CDR3 amino acids: CSARDGYTQYF. The CDR3, as DNA: TGCAGTGCTAGGGATGGTTATACGCAGTATTTT.

This chain uses TRBV5-6 with TRBJ2-6; D ambiguous. The CDR3 totals 12 residues. Germline assignment: CDR1 SGHDT and CDR2 YYEEEE. V was trimmed by 3 bases and J by 2 bases, leaving 0 bases between them. CDR3 DNA: TGTGCCAGCAGCTCTGGGGCCAACGTCCTGACTTTC. Its protein product is CASSSGANVLTF.

The genes are TRBV19 and TRBJ2-5; TRBD1 matches at 12 bases. V lost 11 bases and J lost 5; bases outside the gene matches: 18. The germline V gene encodes CDR1 LNHDA and CDR2 SQIVND (reference sequence). The CDR3 has 17 amino acids. CDR3 DNA: TGTGCCCCCCCGGGACAGGGGGCTTCAGACGTCCCGGAGACCCAGTACTTC. As protein: CAPPGQGASDVPETQYF.

The chain employs TRBV7-3 and TRBJ2-1, with D possibly being TRBD2 (6 bases). The V gene's germline CDR1 is SGHTA and CDR2 FQGTGA. Trimming cost V 5 bases and J 7 bases, with 24 bases left between them. CDR3 length equals 17 residues. DNA for the CDR3: TGTGCCAGCAGCCCCATGGGACTGGTGGGGACCATGAATGAGCAGTTCTTC. This sequence encodes CASSPMGLVGTMNEQFF.

The chain joins TRBV5-8 to TRBJ2-1; D uncertain. Per germline, CDR1 SGHTS and CDR2 YDEGEE. Trimming left V 1 base short and J 2 bases short, with 10 bases between. The CDR3 spans 15 residues. The CDR3 region is CASSLSAGTYNEQFF. CDR3 bases: TGTGCCAGCAGCTTGAGTGCTGGGACCTACAATGAGCAGTTCTTC.

The V and J genes are TRBV29-1 and TRBJ1-3; no clear D gene. CDR3 length: 14 amino acids. Germline CDR1 is SQVTM and CDR2 is ANQGSEA. V gave up 5 bases and J gave up 0 bases, with 11 bases separating them. CDR3 in amino acids: CSVYGRSSGNTIYF. In DNA, the CDR3 is TGCAGCGTTTACGGACGGAGCTCTGGAAACACCATATATTTT.

The V gene is TRBV12-3 or TRBV12-4, the J gene TRBJ1-1, with 7 bases identical to TRBD1. The CDR3 sequence is 12 residues long. V was clipped by 8 bases and J by 7 bases; unmatched bases: 7. CDR3 residues: CASAPQGVEAFF. In DNA, the CDR3 is TGTGCCAGCGCTCCTCAGGGGGTTGAAGCTTTCTTT.

This chain connects TRBV5-6 to TRBJ1-3, with a possible D match to TRBD1 (6 bases). The CDR3 extends over 14 amino acids. The germline gives CDR1 SGHDT, CDR2 YYEEEE. V was trimmed by 5 bases and J by 1 base, leaving 10 bases between them. CDR3 DNA sequence: TGTGCCAGCAGAGCAGGGGAGTCTGGAAACACCATATATTTT. Translation gives CASRAGESGNTIYF.

This clone has a handful of counts. The chain is built from TRBV7-3 and TRBJ2-1; D possibly matches TRBD1 or TRBD2 (5 bases each). Germline V gene data show CDR1 as SGHTA and CDR2 as FQGTGA. V shed 5 bases and J shed 3 bases, with 17 bases lying between them. CDR3 length: 16 amino acids. CDR3 amino acids: CASSPTPGRLYNEQFF. CDR3 bases: TGTGCCAGCAGCCCTACCCCGGGACGGCTCTACAATGAGCAGTTCTTC.

The chain couples TRBV7-3 to TRBJ2-3; D uncertain. V was shortened by 2 bases and J by 1 base, with 4 bases between the two germline ends. Germline V gives CDR1 SGHTA, CDR2 FQGTGA. CDR3 length: 13 residues. CDR3 sequence (DNA): TGTGCCAGCAGCTTAGGTGGCACAGATACGCAGTATTTT. It specifies CASSLGGTDTQYF.

This clone occurred a few times. The chain joins TRBV9 to TRBJ1-3; TRBD1 aligns across 10 bases. Germline values: CDR1 SGDLS, CDR2 YYNGEE. Trimming cost V 3 bases and J 0 bases; bases outside gene matches: 6. This CDR3 is 17 amino acids long. In nucleotides, the CDR3 is TGTGCCAGCAGCGAGGGGACAGGGGCGTACTCTGGAAACACCATATATTTT. Protein: CASSEGTGAYSGNTIYF.

This clone was detected only a few times. The chain uses TRBV27 and TRBJ1-1; D is undetermined. V lost 5 bases and J 1 base, leaving 11 bases between the germline ends. The CDR3 runs 14 residues. Per the germline V gene, CDR1 is MNHEY and CDR2 is SMNVEV (reference sequence). DNA for the CDR3: TGTGCCAGCAGTCCTCAGGTCCCGAACACTGAAGCTTTCTTT. Residues: CASSPQVPNTEAFF.

The chain joins TRBV18 to TRBJ2-3; 11 positions match TRBD2. J lost 5 bases, V lost 3 bases, and 16 bases had no gene match. Per the germline V gene, CDR1 is KGHSH and CDR2 is LQKENI. The CDR3 has 19 amino acids. The CDR3 region has the DNA TGTGCCAGCTCACCCCCCCCGGTGAGTGTAGCGGGGGGGCGAGATACGCAGTATTTT. This codes for CASSPPPVSVAGGRDTQYF.

This clone was seen a single time. This chain connects TRBV11-2 to TRBJ1-2; D is uncertain. V was shortened by 2 bases and J by 7 bases, with 11 bases between the two germline ends. Per the germline V gene, CDR1 is SGHAT and CDR2 is FQNNGV. This CDR3 is built from 13 residues. The CDR3 reads CASSLTSMVGYTF. The CDR3 DNA sequence: TGTGCCAGCAGCTTAACCTCAATGGTTGGCTACACCTTC.

The chain has TRBV27 and TRBJ1-5; D call uncertain. CDR3 length: 13 residues. The ends were cut back, 2 bases at V and 0 bases at J, with 2 bases in the middle. From germline, CDR1 is MNHEY and CDR2 SMNVEV (reference sequence). The CDR3 region is CASSLSSNQPQHF. The CDR3 coding sequence is TGTGCCAGCAGTTTAAGTAGCAATCAGCCCCAGCATTTT.

This sequence joins TRBV13 and TRBJ1-5, with TRBD1 matching over 9 bases. This CDR3 comprises 14 residues. Trimming cost V 7 bases and J 7 bases; bases outside gene matches: 8. CDR1 is PRHDT and CDR2 is FYEKMQ in the germline V gene (reference sequence). The CDR3 sequence is CASTSDRGWQPQHF. In nucleotides, the CDR3 is TGTGCCAGCACCTCGGACAGGGGATGGCAGCCCCAGCATTTT.

The CDR3 loop is CASSVARAYEQYF. The CDR3 DNA sequence: TGTGCCAGCAGCGTCGCCAGGGCCTACGAGCAGTACTTC. The chain employs TRBV7-3 and TRBJ2-7; possible D gene TRBD1, 5 bases. CDR1 and CDR2 from the germline V gene are SGHTA and FQGTGA. This CDR3 comprises 13 residues. Trimming took 5 bases from V and 2 from J, leaving 10 bases between them.

This chain's CDR3 is CASSSGQSYEQYF. As DNA, the CDR3 is TGTGCCAGCAGCTCGGGACAGTCCTACGAGCAGTACTTC. The rearrangement links TRBV7-9 to TRBJ2-7; 7 bases map to TRBD1. The CDR3 covers 13 residues. V gave up 4 bases and J gave up 1 base; unmatched junction bases: 1. CDR1 and CDR2 (germline): SEHNR, FQNEAQ (reference sequence). Drawing the rest from reference TRBV7-9 and TRBJ2-7, the complete variable domain is DTGVSQNPRHKITKRGQNVTFRCDPISEHNRLYWYRQTLGQGPEFLTYFQNEAQLEKSRLLSDRFSAERPKGSFSTLEIQRTEQGDSAMYLCASSSGQSYEQYFGPGTRLTVT.

This rearrangement joins TRBV7-2 to TRBJ2-3; D remains ambiguous. Germline V gives CDR1 SGHTA, CDR2 FQGNSA. The V end was cut by 3 bases, the J end by 6 bases, with 10 bases between. The CDR3 runs to 13 residues. The CDR3 bases are TGTGCCAGCAGCTTCCGTCGACCGGATACGCAGTATTTT. It translates to CASSFRRPDTQYF.

The rearrangement links TRBV9 to TRBJ1-6; D is perhaps TRBD1 (5 bases). The ends were cut back, 3 bases at V and 9 bases at J, with 16 bases in the middle. CDR1 and CDR2 (germline): SGDLS, YYNGEE. The CDR3 length is 15 residues. The CDR3: CASSATGYGGSPLHF. The CDR3 bases are TGTGCCAGCAGCGCCACAGGATATGGGGGTTCACCCCTCCACTTT.

The chain is built from TRBV4-2 and TRBJ2-6; D is undetermined. CDR3 length: 13 residues. Germline V CDR1 and CDR2: LGHNA, YNFKEQ. V was clipped by 10 bases and J by 0 bases, with 7 bases between them. Written as DNA, the CDR3 is TGTGCCATCTGGAGCTCTGGGGCCAACGTCCTGACTTTC. The encoded protein is CAIWSSGANVLTF.

The chain carries TRBV5-1 and TRBJ2-2, with D uncertain. The V gene's germline CDR1 is SGHRS and CDR2 YFSETQ. Trimming pared 2 bases from V and 4 bases from J, leaving 18 bases between. The CDR3 spans 17 residues. CDR3 residues: CASSFPLSRLGTGELFF. In DNA, the CDR3 is TGCGCCAGCAGCTTCCCACTTAGCAGGTTGGGCACCGGGGAGCTGTTTTTT.